This T cell receptor beta chain derives from a study of T cell responses to AZD1222 COVID-19 vaccine. Study results and caveats: Repertoires in all cases were sampled only once the peak T cell response had passed.

Repertoires were generated with immunoSEQ multiplex PCR, while TCRdb's copy carries only in-frame clones and drops some. Of more than 85,000 clones listed, approximately 91% are singletons. The CDR3 extends over 16 amino acids. V dropped 8 bases and J dropped 3; count of bases not matched to a gene: 12. The germline gives CDR1 SEHNR, CDR2 FQNEAQ (reference sequence). Of note for this clone: Its antigen is unidentified.

This specimen was peripheral blood, taken on day 0 of AZD1222 vaccination. This clonotype originated in an adult in good health. The chain combines TRBV7-9 with TRBJ2-7; 11 bases fit TRBD1. The CDR3 region is CASSRPGTGGDYEQYF. The CDR3 bases are TGTGCCAGCTCCCGCCCCGGGACAGGGGGGGACTACGAGCAGTACTTC.